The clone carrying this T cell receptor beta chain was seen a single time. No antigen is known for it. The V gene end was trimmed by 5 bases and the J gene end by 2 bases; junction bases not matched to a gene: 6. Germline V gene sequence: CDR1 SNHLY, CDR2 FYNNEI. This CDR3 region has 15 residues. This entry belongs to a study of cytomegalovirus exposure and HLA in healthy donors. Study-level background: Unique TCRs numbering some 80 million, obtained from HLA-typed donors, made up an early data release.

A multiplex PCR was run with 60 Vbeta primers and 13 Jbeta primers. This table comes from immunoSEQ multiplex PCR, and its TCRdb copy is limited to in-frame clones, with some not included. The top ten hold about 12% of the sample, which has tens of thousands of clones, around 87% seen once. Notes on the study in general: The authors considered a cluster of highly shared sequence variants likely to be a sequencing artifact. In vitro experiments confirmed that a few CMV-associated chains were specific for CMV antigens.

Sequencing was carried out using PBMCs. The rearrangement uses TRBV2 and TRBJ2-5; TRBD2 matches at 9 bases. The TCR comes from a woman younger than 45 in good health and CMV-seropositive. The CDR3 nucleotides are TGTGCCAGCAGTCTACCTAGCGGGGCGCAAGAGACCCAGTACTTC. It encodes CASSLPSGAQETQYF. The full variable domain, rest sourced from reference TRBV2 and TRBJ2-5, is EPEVTQTPSHQVTQMGQEVILRCVPISNHLYFYWYRQILGQKVEFLVSFYNNEISEKSEIFDDQFSVERPDGSNFTLKIRSTKLEDSAMYFCASSLPSGAQETQYFGPGTRLLVL.